This TCR beta chain was retrieved from a study of pediatric ulcerative colitis. Sequencing was at survey level. The table came from immunoSEQ multiplex PCR; TCRdb's copy has only in-frame clones and leaves some out. The sample shows 20,000 or so clones, 71% of them seen only once. CDR1 SQVTM and CDR2 ANQGSEA come from the germline V gene. The V and J ends lost 4 bases and 3 bases respectively, with 15 bases between them. This CDR3 has 14 residues. Overall study results and limits: Clonal expansions reduced rectal repertoire diversity in acute severe colitis. No controls had the two rectal clonotypes shared by ulcerative colitis patients.

This clone has only a few counts. Its antigen is as yet unknown. The rectum was sampled with one to two pinch biopsies at colonoscopy. No immunosuppressive drugs were given to ulcerative colitis patients before diagnostic colonoscopy. The sample comprised gut tissue. V and J are TRBV29-1 and TRBJ1-1; unclear D gene. The receptor was isolated from a boy younger than 18 with severe ulcerative colitis. The CDR3 coding sequence is TGCAGCGTTGTCGAGGCAGTGGGGTACACTGAAGCTTTCTTT. This translates into CSVVEAVGYTEAFF.